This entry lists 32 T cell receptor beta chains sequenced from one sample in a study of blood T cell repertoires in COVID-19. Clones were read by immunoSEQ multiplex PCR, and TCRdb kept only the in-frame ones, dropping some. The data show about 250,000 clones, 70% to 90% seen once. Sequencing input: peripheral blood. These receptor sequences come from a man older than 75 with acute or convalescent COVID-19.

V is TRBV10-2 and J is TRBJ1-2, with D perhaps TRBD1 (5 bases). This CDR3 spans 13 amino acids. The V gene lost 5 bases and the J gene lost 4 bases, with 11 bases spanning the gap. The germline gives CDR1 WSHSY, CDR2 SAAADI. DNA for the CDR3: TGCGCCAGCAGTTCGCAGGGATCCTATGGCTACACCTTC. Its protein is CASSSQGSYGYTF.

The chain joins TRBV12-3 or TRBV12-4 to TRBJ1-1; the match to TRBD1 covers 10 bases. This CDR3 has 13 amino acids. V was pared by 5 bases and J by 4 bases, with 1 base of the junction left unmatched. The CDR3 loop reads CASSRQGATEAFF. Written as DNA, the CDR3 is TGTGCCAGCAGTAGACAGGGGGCCACTGAAGCTTTCTTT.

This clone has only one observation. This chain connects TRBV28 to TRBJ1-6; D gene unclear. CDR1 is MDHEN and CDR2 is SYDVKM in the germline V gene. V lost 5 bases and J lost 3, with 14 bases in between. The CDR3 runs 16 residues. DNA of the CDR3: TGTGCCAGCAGTCTCGCGGAGACTCGCTATAATTCACCCCTCCACTTT. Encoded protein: CASSLAETRYNSPLHF.

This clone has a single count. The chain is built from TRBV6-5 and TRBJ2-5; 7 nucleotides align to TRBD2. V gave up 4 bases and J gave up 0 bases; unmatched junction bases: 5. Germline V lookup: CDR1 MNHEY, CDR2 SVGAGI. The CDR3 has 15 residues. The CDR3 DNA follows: TGTGCCAGCAGTTCGAGGACTAGACACCAAGAGACCCAGTACTTC. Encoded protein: CASSSRTRHQETQYF.

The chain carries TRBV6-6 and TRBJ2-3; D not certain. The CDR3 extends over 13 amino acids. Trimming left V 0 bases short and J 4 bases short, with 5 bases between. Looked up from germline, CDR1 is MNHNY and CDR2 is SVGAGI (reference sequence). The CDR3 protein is CASSYSAADTQYF. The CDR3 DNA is TGTGCCAGCAGTTACTCGGCAGCAGATACGCAGTATTTT.

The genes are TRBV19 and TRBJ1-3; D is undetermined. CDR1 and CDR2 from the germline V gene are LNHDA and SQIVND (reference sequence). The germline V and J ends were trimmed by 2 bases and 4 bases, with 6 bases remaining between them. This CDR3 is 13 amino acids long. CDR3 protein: CASSILGGNTIYF. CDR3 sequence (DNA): TGTGCCAGTAGTATACTCGGGGGAAACACCATATATTTT.

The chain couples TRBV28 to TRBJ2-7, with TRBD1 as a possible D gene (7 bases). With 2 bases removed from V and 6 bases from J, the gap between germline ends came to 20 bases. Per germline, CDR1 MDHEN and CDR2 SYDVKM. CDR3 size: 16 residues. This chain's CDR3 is CASSLGGGAFVGEQYF. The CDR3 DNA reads TGTGCCAGCAGTTTAGGAGGGGGCGCCTTCGTCGGCGAGCAGTACTTC.

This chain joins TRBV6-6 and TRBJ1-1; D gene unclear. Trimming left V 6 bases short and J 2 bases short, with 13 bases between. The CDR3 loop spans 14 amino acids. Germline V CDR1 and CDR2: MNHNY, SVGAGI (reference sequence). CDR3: CASRQPQINTEAFF. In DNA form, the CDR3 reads TGTGCCAGCAGACAGCCTCAAATTAACACTGAAGCTTTCTTT.

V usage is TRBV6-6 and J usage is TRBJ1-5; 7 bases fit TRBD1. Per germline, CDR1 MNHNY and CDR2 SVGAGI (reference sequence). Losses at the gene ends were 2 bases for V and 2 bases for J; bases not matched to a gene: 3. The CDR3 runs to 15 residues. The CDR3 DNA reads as TGTGCCAGCAGTTACCCCGGACAGGGCAATCAGCCCCAGCATTTT. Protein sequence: CASSYPGQGNQPQHF.

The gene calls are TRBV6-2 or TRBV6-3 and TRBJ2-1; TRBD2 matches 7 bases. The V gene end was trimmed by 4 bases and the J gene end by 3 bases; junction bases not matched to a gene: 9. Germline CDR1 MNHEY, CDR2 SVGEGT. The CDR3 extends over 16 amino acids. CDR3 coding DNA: TGTGCCAGCAGTTCCCGAACGGGGGGAAACTACAATGAGCAGTTCTTC. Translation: CASSSRTGGNYNEQFF.

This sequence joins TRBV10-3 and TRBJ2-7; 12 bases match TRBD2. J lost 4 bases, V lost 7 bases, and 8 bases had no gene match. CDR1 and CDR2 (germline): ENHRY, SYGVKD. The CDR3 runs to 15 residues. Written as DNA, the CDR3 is TGTGCCATCACTTCCGCTAGCGGGAGGGGGTACGAGCAGTACTTC. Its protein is CAITSASGRGYEQYF.

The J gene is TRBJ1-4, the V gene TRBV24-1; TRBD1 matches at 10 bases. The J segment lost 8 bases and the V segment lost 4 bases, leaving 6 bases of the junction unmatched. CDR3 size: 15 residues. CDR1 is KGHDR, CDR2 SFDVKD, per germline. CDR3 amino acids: CATSEPTGGQEKLFF. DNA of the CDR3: TGTGCCACCAGTGAGCCGACAGGGGGCCAGGAAAAACTGTTTTTT.

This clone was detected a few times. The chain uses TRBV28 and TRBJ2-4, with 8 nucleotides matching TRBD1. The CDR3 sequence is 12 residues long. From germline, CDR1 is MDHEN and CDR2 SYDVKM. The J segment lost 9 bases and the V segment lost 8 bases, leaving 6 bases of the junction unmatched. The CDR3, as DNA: TGTGCCAGCGGACAGGGAACAAGCATTCAGTACTTC. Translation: CASGQGTSIQYF.

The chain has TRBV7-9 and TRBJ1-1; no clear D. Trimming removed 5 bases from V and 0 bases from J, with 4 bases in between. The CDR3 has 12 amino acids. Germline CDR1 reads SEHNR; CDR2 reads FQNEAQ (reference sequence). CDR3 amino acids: CASSVMNTEAFF. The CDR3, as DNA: TGTGCCAGCAGCGTAATGAACACTGAAGCTTTCTTT.

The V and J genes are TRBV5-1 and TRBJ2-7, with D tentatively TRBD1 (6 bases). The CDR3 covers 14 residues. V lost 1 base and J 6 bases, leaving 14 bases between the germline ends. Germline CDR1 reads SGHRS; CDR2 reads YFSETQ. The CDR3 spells CASSLRQENSEQYF. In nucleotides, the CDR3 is TGCGCCAGCAGCTTGAGACAGGAGAATTCCGAGCAGTACTTC.

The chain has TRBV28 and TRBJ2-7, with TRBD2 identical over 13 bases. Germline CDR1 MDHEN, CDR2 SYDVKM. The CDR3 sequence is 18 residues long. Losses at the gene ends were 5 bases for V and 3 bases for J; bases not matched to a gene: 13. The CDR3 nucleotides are TGTGCCAGCAGTGCCACACCGGGACTAGCGGGGTACTTCTACGAGCAGTACTTC. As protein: CASSATPGLAGYFYEQYF.

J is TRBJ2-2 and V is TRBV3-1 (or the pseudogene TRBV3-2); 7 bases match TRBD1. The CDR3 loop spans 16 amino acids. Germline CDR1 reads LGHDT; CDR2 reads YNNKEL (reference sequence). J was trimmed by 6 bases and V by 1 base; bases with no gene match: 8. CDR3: CASSQAPGQWAGELFF. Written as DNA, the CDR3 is TGTGCCAGCAGCCAAGCCCCGGGACAGTGGGCCGGGGAGCTGTTTTTT.

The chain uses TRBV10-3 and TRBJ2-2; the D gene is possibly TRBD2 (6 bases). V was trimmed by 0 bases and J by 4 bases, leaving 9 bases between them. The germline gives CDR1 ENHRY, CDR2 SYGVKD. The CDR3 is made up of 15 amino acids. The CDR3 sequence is CAISESVGGTGELFF. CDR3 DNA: TGTGCCATCAGTGAGTCAGTCGGGGGCACCGGGGAGCTGTTTTTT.

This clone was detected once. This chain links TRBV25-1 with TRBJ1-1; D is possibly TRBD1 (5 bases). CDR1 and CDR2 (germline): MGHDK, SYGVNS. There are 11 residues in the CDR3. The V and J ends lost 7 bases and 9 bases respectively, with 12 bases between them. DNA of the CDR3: TGTGCCAGCACCCAGGGTGTTCAAGCTTTCTTT. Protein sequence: CASTQGVQAFF.

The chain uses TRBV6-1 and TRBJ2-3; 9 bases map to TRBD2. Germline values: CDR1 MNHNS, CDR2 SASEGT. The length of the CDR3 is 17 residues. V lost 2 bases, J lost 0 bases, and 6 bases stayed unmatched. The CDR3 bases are TGTGCCAGCAGTGAATGGGCTAGCGGGGCTAGCACAGATACGCAGTATTTT. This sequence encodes CASSEWASGASTDTQYF.

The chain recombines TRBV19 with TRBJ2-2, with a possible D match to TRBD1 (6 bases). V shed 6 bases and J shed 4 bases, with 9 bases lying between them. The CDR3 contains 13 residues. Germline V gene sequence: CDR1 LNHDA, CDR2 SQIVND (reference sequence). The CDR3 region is CASRATGTGELFF. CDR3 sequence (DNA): TGTGCCAGTAGGGCGACAGGCACCGGGGAGCTGTTTTTT.

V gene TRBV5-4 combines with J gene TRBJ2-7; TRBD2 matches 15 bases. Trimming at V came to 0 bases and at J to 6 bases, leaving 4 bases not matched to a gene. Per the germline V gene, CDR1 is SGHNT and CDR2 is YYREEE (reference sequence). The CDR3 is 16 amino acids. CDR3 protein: CASSLEGLAGGREQYF. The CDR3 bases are TGTGCCAGCAGCTTGGAGGGACTAGCGGGAGGACGCGAGCAGTACTTC. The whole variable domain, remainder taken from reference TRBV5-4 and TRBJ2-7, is ETGVTQSPTHLIKTRGQQVTLRCSSQSGHNTVSWYQQALGQGPQFIFQYYREEENGRGNFPPRFSGLQFPNYSSELNVNALELDDSALYLCASSLEGLAGGREQYFGPGTRLTVT.

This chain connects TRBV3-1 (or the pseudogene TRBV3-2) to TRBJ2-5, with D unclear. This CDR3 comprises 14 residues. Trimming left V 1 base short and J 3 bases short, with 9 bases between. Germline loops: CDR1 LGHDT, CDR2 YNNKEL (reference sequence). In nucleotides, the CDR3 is TGTGCCAGCAGCCAAGGGCTAGTAAAAGAGACCCAGTACTTC. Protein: CASSQGLVKETQYF.

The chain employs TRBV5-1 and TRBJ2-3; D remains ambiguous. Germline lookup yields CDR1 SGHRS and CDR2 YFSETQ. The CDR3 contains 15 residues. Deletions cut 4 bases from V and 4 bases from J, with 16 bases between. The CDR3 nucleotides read TGCGCCAGCAGCCAACGTCCCCAAAGCGCAGATACGCAGTATTTT. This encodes CASSQRPQSADTQYF.

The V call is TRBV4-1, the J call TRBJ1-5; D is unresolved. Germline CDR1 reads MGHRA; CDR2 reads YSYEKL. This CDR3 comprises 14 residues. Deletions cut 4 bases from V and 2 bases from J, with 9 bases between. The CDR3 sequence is CASSPGLRNQPQHF. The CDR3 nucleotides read TGCGCCAGCAGCCCGGGGTTGCGCAATCAGCCCCAGCATTTT.

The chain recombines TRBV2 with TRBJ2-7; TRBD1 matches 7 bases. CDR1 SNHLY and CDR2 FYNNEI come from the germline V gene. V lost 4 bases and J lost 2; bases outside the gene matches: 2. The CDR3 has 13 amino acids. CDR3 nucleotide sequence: TGTGCCAGCAGTGGGACAGGCACCTACGAGCAGTACTTC. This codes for CASSGTGTYEQYF.

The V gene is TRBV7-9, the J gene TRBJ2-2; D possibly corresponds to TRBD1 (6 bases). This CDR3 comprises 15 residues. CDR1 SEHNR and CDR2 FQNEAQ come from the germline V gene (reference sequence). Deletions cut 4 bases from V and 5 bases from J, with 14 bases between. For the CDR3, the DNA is TGTGCCAGCAGCTCCCTCGGACAGCCTACCGGGGAGCTGTTTTTT. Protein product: CASSSLGQPTGELFF.

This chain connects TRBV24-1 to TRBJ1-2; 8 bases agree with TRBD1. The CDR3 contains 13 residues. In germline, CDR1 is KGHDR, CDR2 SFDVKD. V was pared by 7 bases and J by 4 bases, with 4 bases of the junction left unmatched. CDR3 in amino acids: CATRGQDSYGYTF. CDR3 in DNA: TGTGCCACCAGGGGACAGGATAGCTATGGCTACACCTTC.

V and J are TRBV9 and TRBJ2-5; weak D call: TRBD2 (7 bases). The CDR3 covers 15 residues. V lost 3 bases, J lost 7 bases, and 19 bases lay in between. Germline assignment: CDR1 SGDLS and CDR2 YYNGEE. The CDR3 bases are TGTGCCAGCAGCGCCGGACAGAAAGCGGGACGGACCCAGTACTTC. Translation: CASSAGQKAGRTQYF.

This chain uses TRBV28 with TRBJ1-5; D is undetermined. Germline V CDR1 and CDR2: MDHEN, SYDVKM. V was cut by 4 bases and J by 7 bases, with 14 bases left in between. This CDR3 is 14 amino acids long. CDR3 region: CASSSVRERQPQHF. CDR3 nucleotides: TGTGCCAGCAGTTCCGTCCGGGAACGACAGCCCCAGCATTTT.

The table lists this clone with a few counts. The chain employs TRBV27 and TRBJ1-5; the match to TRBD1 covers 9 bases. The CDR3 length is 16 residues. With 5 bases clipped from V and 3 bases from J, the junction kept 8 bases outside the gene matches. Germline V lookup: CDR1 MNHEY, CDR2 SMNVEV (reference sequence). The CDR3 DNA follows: TGTGCCAGCAGTCCGATCGACAGGGGGAACAATCAGCCCCAGCATTTT. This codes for CASSPIDRGNNQPQHF.

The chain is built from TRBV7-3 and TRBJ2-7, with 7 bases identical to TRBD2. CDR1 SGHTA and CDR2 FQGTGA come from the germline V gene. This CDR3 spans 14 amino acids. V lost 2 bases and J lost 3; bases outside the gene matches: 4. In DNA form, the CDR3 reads TGTGCCAGCAGCTTATACGCGGGAGACTACGAGCAGTACTTC. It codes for CASSLYAGDYEQYF. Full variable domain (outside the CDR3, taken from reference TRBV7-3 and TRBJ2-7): GAGVSQTPSNKVTEKGKYVELRCDPISGHTALYWYRQSLGQGPEFLIYFQGTGAADDSGLPNDRFFAVRPEGSVSTLKIQRTERGDSAVYLCASSLYAGDYEQYFGPGTRLTVT.